This T cell receptor beta chain was retrieved from a study of blood T cells in healthy people across ages. The germline V and J ends were trimmed by 3 bases and 6 bases, with 11 bases remaining between them. Germline assignment: CDR1 LGHNA and CDR2 YSLEER. The CDR3 consists of 14 residues. The authors ran a second PCR of about 7 to 11 cycles using a sample-barcoded 5' primer and a J-beta primer mix. TCRdb redid the calling of the 5' RACE reads with MiXCR, one entry per CDR3 protein. The sample has approximately 900,000 distinct CDR3 sequences; roughly 52% are singletons. The chain couples TRBV4-3 to TRBJ2-2, with D possibly being TRBD1 (6 bases). Sequencing used blood. This TCR was sampled from a man aged 25 to 40 in good health. CDR3 residues: CASSHPQGSGELFF. CDR3 in DNA: TGCGCCAGCAGCCACCCCCAGGGGTCCGGGGAGCTGTTTTTT.